The clone carrying this T cell receptor beta chain was picked up one time. Its antigen is not known. The PCR contained 60 Vbeta and 13 Jbeta primers. Assay used: immunoSEQ multiplex PCR; TCRdb lists only in-frame clones, some missing. The table shows about 110,000 clones, with more than 75% occurring only once. The data were taken from a study of cytomegalovirus exposure and HLA in healthy donors. About the study: Of 300 to 450 genotyped donors, approximately 80% clustered with self-reported Caucasian donors. The study's findings and limits: Later analysis associated a missense DCLRE1C variant with TCR beta V- and J-gene trimming. Later analysis placed DRB1 highest and HLA-C lowest in TCR association rates, which differed by HLA locus. In vitro testing confirmed a few CMV-associated chains as specific for CMV antigens.

The junction had 5 bases not matched to a gene; V was cut back by 3 bases and J by 4 bases. The CDR3 runs 15 residues. Germline V gene sequence: CDR1 SGHTA, CDR2 FQGNSA. J is TRBJ2-7 and V is TRBV7-2; TRBD1 aligns across 11 bases. Source material: PBMCs. This sequence was found in a woman in her forties or fifties in good health and CMV-seropositive. Written as DNA, the CDR3 is TGTGCCAGCAGCTTTACCGGGACAGGGGGATACGAGCAGTACTTC. It translates to CASSFTGTGGYEQYF.